This T cell receptor beta chain was found in a study of OX40 agonist ivuxolimab in advanced cancers. Study details: One hepatocellular carcinoma and a couple of cutaneous melanoma patients partially responded.

Here immunoSEQ multiplex PCR was the method, and the copy in TCRdb shows in-frame clones only, minus some. The sample includes about 90,000 clones, just over 90% seen only once; the top ten take 0.3% to 0.4%. A remark on this clone: This CDR3 is also generated by other DNA sequences in the sample.

Trimming removed 4 bases from V and 7 bases from J, with 10 bases in between. Germline V lookup: CDR1 DFQATT, CDR2 SNEGSKA (reference sequence). This CDR3 is 11 amino acids long. The clonotype was recovered from an adult with an advanced solid tumor such as melanoma, head and neck, liver or kidney cancer. Material: CD4+ or CD8+ T cells sorted from blood, obtained in a trial of the OX40 agonist ivuxolimab. The chain is built from TRBV20-1 and TRBJ2-5, with D perhaps matching TRBD1 (6 bases). The CDR3 DNA reads as TGCAGTGCTACAGGGGCGGGGACCCAGTACTTC. This translates into CSATGAGTQYF.